This T cell receptor (beta chain) was documented in a study of tumor-infiltrating lymphocytes in primary liver carcinoma. Study-wide results and caveats: Without sorting, CD4+ versus CD8+ T cell repertoires were not compared. Researchers found tumor-adjacent and tumor-blood pairs overlapped less than tumor region pairs.

Comment on this clonotype: Its cognate antigen is unknown. Given a much more abundant clone one base away, this may be a read error.

Germline DNA was extracted too, while blood RNA derived from unsorted whole blood. There were only treatment-naive patients, all with chronic HBV infection. Germline loops: CDR1 SGHNT, CDR2 YYREEE (reference sequence). The CDR3 contains 13 residues. Making TCR beta cDNA involved roughly 0.55 ug total RNA and a constant-region primer. Three nested multiplex PCR rounds, a slightly modified ARM-PCR, produced the libraries for TCR beta. Both of the initial two PCR rounds ran for approximately 11 cycles and employed TRBV1-TRBV30 forward primers alongside a C-beta reverse primer. TCRdb used MiXCR to reprocess the multiplex PCR reads, holding one entry per CDR3 protein. The sample lists a few hundred thousand distinct CDR3 sequences; around 50% were seen once.

This TCR came from a woman under 40 with primary liver carcinoma and hepatitis B virus infection. The chain couples TRBV5-4 to TRBJ2-2; D not certain. Sequencing was done on a sample of peripheral blood. CDR3: CTSSLVSAGELFF. The DNA of the CDR3 is TGTACCAGCAGCTTGGTTAGTGCCGGGGAGCTGTTTTTT.